Presented here are 16 T cell receptor beta chains from one specimen sequenced in a study of cytomegalovirus exposure and HLA in healthy donors. PCR involved 60 Vbeta and 13 Jbeta primers. Some clones are missing from TCRdb's copy, which holds only in-frame ones; the method was immunoSEQ multiplex PCR. This table has some 91,000 clones, about 75% appearing once. Sequences were obtained from PBMCs. The receptor set was obtained from a man aged 35 to 55 in good health and CMV-seropositive.

The rearrangement joins TRBV10-1 to TRBJ2-7; 7 bases fit TRBD2. Germline V gene sequence: CDR1 WNHNN, CDR2 SYGVQD (reference sequence). This CDR3 is 15 amino acids long. Trimming removed 3 bases from V and 5 bases from J; junction bases left unmatched: 10. This CDR3 reads CASSDRWGGMDEQYF. CDR3 DNA sequence: TGCGCCAGCAGTGACCGGTGGGGGGGGATGGACGAGCAGTACTTC.

This clone occurred a few times. The V and J genes are TRBV28 and TRBJ1-5; maybe TRBD1 (6 bases). Trimming removed 6 bases at V and 0 bases at J, with 15 bases between. CDR1 is MDHEN, CDR2 SYDVKM, per germline. CDR3 size: 16 residues. The CDR3 DNA is TGTGCCAGCAGAACCCGAGGGGGTTATAGCAATCAGCCCCAGCATTTT. This sequence encodes CASRTRGGYSNQPQHF.

V usage is TRBV28 and J usage is TRBJ1-5; 7 nucleotides align to TRBD1. The CDR3 consists of 12 residues. V was clipped by 10 bases and J by 3 bases; unmatched bases: 3. CDR1 MDHEN and CDR2 SYDVKM come from the germline V gene. The DNA of the CDR3 is TGTGCCATAAGGGGGCCCAATCAGCCCCAGCATTTT. Translating it yields CAIRGPNQPQHF.

The chain is built from TRBV6-6 and TRBJ1-2; maybe TRBD1 (6 bases). This CDR3 comprises 13 residues. Germline CDR1 reads MNHNY; CDR2 reads SVGAGI (reference sequence). The V and J ends lost 6 bases and 6 bases respectively, with 14 bases between them. The CDR3 is CASRRGTTHGYTF. CDR3 sequence (DNA): TGTGCCAGCAGGCGAGGGACAACCCATGGCTACACCTTC.

J is TRBJ1-2 and V is TRBV2; TRBD1 aligns across 7 bases. In germline, CDR1 is SNHLY, CDR2 FYNNEI. The CDR3 is 14 amino acids. The trim removed 8 bases at V and 2 bases at J, leaving 8 bases unmatched. The CDR3 spells CASGGTALNYGYTF. DNA of the CDR3: TGTGCCAGCGGAGGGACAGCGCTGAACTATGGCTACACCTTC.

This rearrangement joins TRBV7-3 to TRBJ1-2, with a weak D call TRBD1 (6 bases). The CDR3 is made up of 13 amino acids. Between the trimmed V and J ends, which lost 5 bases and 3 bases, there was a span of 10 bases. Germline loops: CDR1 SGHTA, CDR2 FQGTGA. The CDR3 bases are TGTGCCAGCAGCAGGGACAAGGACTATGGCTACACCTTC. Protein sequence: CASSRDKDYGYTF.

This clone was seen a single time. The V and J genes are TRBV25-1 and TRBJ2-2; perhaps TRBD1 as D (6 bases). V lost 3 bases and J lost 2, with 10 bases in between. The CDR3 runs 15 residues. Germline-derived CDR1 and CDR2 are MGHDK and SYGVNS. CDR3 bases: TGTGCCAGCAGTGATCCGGGACACAACACCGGGGAGCTGTTTTTT. Translated: CASSDPGHNTGELFF. The full variable domain, rest sourced from reference TRBV25-1 and TRBJ2-2, is EADIYQTPRYLVIGTGKKITLECSQTMGHDKMYWYQQDPGMELHLIHYSYGVNSTEKGDLSSESTVSRIRTEHFPLTLESARPSHTSQYLCASSDPGHNTGELFFGEGSRLTVL.

J is TRBJ1-3 and V is TRBV7-2, with D possibly being TRBD1 (6 bases). The CDR3 extends over 16 amino acids. Per germline, CDR1 SGHTA and CDR2 FQGNSA. Trimming took 5 bases from V and 2 from J, leaving 16 bases between them. This chain's CDR3 is CASSPQAQGTGNTIYF. As DNA, the CDR3 is TGTGCCAGCAGCCCCCAAGCCCAGGGGACTGGAAACACCATATATTTT.

The gene calls are TRBV14 and TRBJ2-5; the match to TRBD1 covers 8 bases. V dropped 4 bases and J dropped 2; count of bases not matched to a gene: 6. The CDR3 totals 15 residues. CDR1 and CDR2 (germline): SGHDN, FVKESK. The CDR3: CASSPIGTGQETQYF. For the CDR3, the DNA is TGTGCCAGCAGCCCTATCGGGACAGGACAAGAGACCCAGTACTTC.

This chain links TRBV29-1 with TRBJ2-7; D is uncertain. Germline-derived CDR1 and CDR2 are SQVTM and ANQGSEA. V was cut by 4 bases and J by 5 bases, with 12 bases left in between. This CDR3 has 12 amino acids. The CDR3 loop reads CSVAQSRNEQYF. CDR3 bases: TGCAGCGTTGCTCAGTCCAGGAACGAGCAGTACTTC.

The chain carries TRBV18 and TRBJ1-2; 8 nucleotides agree with TRBD1. Germline values: CDR1 KGHSH, CDR2 LQKENI. The length of the CDR3 is 13 residues. J gave up 4 bases and V 4 bases, and 2 bases lay outside the gene matches. CDR3 nucleotides: TGTGCCAGCTCACAAGACAGGGGCTATGGCTACACCTTC. Its protein is CASSQDRGYGYTF.

This clone occurred once. The rearrangement links TRBV7-6 to TRBJ2-2; possibly TRBD2 for D (5 bases). The ends were cut back, 4 bases at V and 0 bases at J, with 24 bases in the middle. The CDR3 spans 20 residues. CDR1 and CDR2 from the germline V gene are SGHVS and FNYEAQ. CDR3 sequence reads: CASSSPPTKNIDSNTGELFF. In DNA form, the CDR3 reads TGTGCCAGCAGCTCACCCCCGACTAAAAACATTGACTCGAACACCGGGGAGCTGTTTTTT.

The chain combines TRBV4-3 with TRBJ2-5, with 8 positions matching TRBD2. The CDR3 loop spans 15 amino acids. V lost 3 bases and J lost 4; bases outside the gene matches: 7. The V gene's germline CDR1 is LGHNA and CDR2 YSLEER. This CDR3 is CASSQSGSWIETQYF. DNA for the CDR3: TGCGCCAGCAGCCAGAGCGGGAGTTGGATAGAGACCCAGTACTTC.

The chain joins TRBV25-1 to TRBJ1-5, with TRBD1 identical over 7 bases. This CDR3 spans 14 amino acids. Germline loops: CDR1 MGHDK, CDR2 SYGVNS. After removal of 6 bases from V and 0 bases from J, the junction contained 2 bases not matched to a gene. The CDR3 sequence: CASRDRSSNQPQHF. The CDR3, as DNA: TGTGCCAGCAGGGACAGGAGTAGCAATCAGCCCCAGCATTTT.

The chain recombines TRBV29-1 with TRBJ2-5, with TRBD1 identical over 7 bases. This CDR3 region has 14 residues. The trim removed 7 bases at V and 2 bases at J, leaving 10 bases unmatched. Germline V gene sequence: CDR1 SQVTM, CDR2 ANQGSEA. The chain's CDR3 is CSAVKGARQETQYF. The CDR3 coding sequence is TGCAGCGCGGTTAAGGGGGCGCGGCAAGAGACCCAGTACTTC. The full variable domain, rest sourced from reference TRBV29-1 and TRBJ2-5, is SAVISQKPSRDICQRGTSLTIQCQVDSQVTMMFWYRQQPGQSLTLIATANQGSEATYESGFVIDKFPISRPNLTFSTLTVSNMSPEDSSIYLCSAVKGARQETQYFGPGTRLLVL.

The chain recombines TRBV9 with TRBJ1-2; D might be TRBD1 (6 bases). The V end was cut by 2 bases, the J end by 8 bases, with 19 bases between. The length of the CDR3 is 15 residues. Germline V gene lookup returns CDR1 SGDLS and CDR2 YYNGEE. CDR3 loop: CASSVVGGPLGGYTF. The CDR3 DNA reads TGTGCCAGCAGCGTCGTGGGGGGGCCCTTGGGAGGCTACACCTTC.